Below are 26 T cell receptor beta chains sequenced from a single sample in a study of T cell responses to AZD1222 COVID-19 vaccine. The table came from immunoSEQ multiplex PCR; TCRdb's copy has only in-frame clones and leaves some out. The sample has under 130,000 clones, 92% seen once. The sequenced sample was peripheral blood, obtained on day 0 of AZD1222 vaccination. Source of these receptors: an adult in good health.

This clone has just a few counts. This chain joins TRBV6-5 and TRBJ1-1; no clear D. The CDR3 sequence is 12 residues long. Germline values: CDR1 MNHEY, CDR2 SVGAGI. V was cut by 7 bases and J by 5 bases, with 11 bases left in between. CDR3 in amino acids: CASKVGGTEAFF. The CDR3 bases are TGTGCCAGCAAAGTGGGAGGAACTGAAGCTTTCTTT.

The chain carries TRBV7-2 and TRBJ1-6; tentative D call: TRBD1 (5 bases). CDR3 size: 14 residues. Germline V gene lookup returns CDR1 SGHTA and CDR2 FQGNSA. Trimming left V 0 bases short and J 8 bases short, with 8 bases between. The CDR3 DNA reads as TGTGCCAGCAGCTTAGCCGGGGGGGATTCACCCCTCCACTTT. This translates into CASSLAGGDSPLHF. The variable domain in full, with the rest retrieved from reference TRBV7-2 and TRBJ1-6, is GAGVSQSPSNKVTEKGKDVELRCDPISGHTALYWYRQSLGQGLEFLIYFQGNSAPDKSGLPSDRFSAERTGGSVSTLTIQRTQQEDSAVYLCASSLAGGDSPLHFGNGTRLTVT.

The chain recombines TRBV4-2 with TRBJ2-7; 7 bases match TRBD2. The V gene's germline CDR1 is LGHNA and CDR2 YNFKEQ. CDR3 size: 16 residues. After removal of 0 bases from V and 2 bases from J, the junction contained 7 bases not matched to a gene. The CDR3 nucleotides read TGTGCCAGCAGCCAAGAGGCCCCCGGACTAGCCTACGAGCAGTACTTC. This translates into CASSQEAPGLAYEQYF.

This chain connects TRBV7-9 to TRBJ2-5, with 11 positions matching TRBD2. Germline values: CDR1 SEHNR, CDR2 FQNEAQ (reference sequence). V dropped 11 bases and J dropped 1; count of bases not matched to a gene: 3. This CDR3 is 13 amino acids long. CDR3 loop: CAGLAGGQETQYF. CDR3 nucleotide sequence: TGTGCCGGTCTAGCGGGGGGCCAAGAGACCCAGTACTTC.

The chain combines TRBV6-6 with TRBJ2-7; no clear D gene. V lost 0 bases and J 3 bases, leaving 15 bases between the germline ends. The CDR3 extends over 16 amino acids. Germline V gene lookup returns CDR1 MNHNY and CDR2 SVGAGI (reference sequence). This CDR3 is CASSYSRKQQGYEQYF. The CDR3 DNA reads TGTGCCAGCAGTTACTCGAGAAAGCAACAAGGCTACGAGCAGTACTTC.

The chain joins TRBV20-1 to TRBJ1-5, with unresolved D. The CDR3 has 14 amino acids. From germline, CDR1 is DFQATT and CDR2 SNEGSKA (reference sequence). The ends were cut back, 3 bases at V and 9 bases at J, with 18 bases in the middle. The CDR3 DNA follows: TGCAGTGCTAGTGGGCACGAAAACGTTTCGCCCCAGCATTTT. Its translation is CSASGHENVSPQHF.

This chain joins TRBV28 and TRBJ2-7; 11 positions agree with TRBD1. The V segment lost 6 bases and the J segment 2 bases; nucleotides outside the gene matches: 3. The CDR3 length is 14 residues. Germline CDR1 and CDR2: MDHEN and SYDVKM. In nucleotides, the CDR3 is TGTGCCAGCAGGCGGGGACAGGGGGCCTACGAGCAGTACTTC. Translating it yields CASRRGQGAYEQYF.

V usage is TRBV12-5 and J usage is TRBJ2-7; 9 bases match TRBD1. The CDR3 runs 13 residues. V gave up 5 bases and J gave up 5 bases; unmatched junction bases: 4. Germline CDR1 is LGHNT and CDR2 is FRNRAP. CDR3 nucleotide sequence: TGTGCTAGTGGTAGACAGGGGGTCGACGAGCAGTACTTC. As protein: CASGRQGVDEQYF. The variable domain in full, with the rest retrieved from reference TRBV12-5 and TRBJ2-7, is DARVTQTPRHKVTEMGQEVTMRCQPILGHNTVFWYRQTMMQGLELLAYFRNRAPLDDSGMPKDRFSAEMPDATLATLKIQPSEPRDSAVYFCASGRQGVDEQYFGPGTRLTVT.

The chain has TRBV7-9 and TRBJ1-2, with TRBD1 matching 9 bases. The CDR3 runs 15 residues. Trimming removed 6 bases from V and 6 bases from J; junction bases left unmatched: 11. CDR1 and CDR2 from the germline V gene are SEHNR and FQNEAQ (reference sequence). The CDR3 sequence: CASRNEQGAGHGYTF. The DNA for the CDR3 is TGTGCCAGCAGGAACGAACAGGGGGCCGGGCATGGCTACACCTTC.

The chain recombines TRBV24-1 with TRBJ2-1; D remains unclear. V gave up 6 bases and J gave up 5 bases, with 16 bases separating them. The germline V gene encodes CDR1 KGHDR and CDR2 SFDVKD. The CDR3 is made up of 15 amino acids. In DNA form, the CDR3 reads TGTGCCACCAGTCGGAGCTCCCGGCTAAACAATGAGCAGTTCTTC. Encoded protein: CATSRSSRLNNEQFF.

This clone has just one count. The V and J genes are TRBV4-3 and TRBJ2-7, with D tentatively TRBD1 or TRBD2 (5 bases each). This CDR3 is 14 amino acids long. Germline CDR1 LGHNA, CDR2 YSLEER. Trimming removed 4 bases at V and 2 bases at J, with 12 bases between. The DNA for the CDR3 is TGCGCCAGCAGCCCCCGGGACGGACCCTACGAGCAGTACTTC. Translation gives CASSPRDGPYEQYF.

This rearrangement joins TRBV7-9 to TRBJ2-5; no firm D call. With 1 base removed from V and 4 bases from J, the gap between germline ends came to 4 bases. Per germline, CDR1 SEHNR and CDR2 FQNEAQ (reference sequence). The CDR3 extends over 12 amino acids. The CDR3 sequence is CASSLVVETQYF. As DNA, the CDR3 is TGTGCCAGCAGCTTAGTCGTAGAGACCCAGTACTTC.

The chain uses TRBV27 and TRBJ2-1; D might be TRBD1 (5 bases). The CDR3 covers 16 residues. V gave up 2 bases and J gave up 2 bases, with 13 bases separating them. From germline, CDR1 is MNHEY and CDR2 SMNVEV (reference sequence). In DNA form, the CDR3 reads TGTGCCAGCAGTTTAAGTCCCCAGGGTGCCTACAATGAGCAGTTCTTC. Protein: CASSLSPQGAYNEQFF.

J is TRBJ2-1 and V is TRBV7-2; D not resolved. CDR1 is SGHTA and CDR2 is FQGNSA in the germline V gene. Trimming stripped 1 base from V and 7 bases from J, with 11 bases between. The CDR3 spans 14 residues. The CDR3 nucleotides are TGTGCCAGCAGCTTAGTGAGCCGGGCTAATGAGCAGTTCTTC. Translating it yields CASSLVSRANEQFF.

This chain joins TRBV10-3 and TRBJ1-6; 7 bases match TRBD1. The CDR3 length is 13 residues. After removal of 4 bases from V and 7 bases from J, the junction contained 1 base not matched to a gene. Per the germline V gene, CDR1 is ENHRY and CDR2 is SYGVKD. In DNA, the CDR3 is TGTGCCATCAGTGTAGGGGGCAATTCACCCCTCCACTTT. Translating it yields CAISVGGNSPLHF.

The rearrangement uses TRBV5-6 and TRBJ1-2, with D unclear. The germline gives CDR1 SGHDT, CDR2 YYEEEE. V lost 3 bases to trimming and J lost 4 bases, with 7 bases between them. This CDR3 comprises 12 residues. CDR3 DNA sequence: TGTGCCAGCAGCTCCGGGCCCTATGGCTACACCTTC. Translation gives CASSSGPYGYTF.

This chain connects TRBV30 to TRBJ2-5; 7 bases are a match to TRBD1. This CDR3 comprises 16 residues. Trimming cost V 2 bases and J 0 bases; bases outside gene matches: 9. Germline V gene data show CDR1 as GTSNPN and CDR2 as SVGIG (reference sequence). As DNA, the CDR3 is TGTGCCTGGAGTACGGGGACAGTGCCGTACCAAGAGACCCAGTACTTC. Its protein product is CAWSTGTVPYQETQYF.

This CDR3 is CASSITRTENFYTF. In DNA form, the CDR3 reads TGTGCCAGCAGCATCACACGGACAGAAAATTTCTACACCTTC. The chain combines TRBV7-8 with TRBJ1-2; maybe TRBD1 (6 bases). The CDR3 loop spans 14 amino acids. The germline V gene has CDR1 SGHVS and CDR2 FQNEAQ. V lost 5 bases to trimming and J lost 10 bases, with 20 bases between them.

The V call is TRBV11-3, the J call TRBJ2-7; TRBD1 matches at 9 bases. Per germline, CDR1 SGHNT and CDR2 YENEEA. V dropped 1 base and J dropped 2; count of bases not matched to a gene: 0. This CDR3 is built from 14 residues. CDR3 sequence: CASSLGTGAYEQYF. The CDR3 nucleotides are TGTGCCAGCAGCTTAGGGACAGGGGCCTACGAGCAGTACTTC. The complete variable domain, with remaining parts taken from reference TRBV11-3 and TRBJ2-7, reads EAGVVQSPRYKIIEKKQPVAFWCNPISGHNTLYWYLQNLGQGPELLIRYENEEAVDDSQLPKDRFSAERLKGVDSTLKIQPAELGDSAVYLCASSLGTGAYEQYFGPGTRLTVT.

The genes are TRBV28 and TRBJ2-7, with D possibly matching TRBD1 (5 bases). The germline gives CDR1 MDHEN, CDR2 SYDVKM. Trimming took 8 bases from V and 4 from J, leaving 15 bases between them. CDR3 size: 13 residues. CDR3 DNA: TGTGCCAGCGGACAAATTTCCCCTTACGAGCAGTACTTC. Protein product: CASGQISPYEQYF.

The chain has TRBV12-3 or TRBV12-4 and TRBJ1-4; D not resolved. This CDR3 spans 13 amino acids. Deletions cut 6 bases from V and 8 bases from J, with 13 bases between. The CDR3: CASSSHVGEKLFF. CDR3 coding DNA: TGTGCCAGCAGCTCCCATGTAGGAGAAAAACTGTTTTTT.

CDR3 coding DNA: TGTGCCTGGAGTTCCTACGACAGGGGGCTGGCTAATGAAAAACTGTTTTTT. It is translated as CAWSSYDRGLANEKLFF. V is TRBV30 and J is TRBJ1-4; 10 bases line up with TRBD1. J gave up 3 bases and V 2 bases, and 9 bases lay outside the gene matches. The CDR3 has 17 residues. In germline, CDR1 is GTSNPN, CDR2 SVGIG (reference sequence).

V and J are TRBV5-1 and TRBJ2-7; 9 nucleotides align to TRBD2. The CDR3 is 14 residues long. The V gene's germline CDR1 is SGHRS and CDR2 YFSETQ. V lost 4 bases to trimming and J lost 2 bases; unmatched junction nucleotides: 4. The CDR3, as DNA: TGCGCCAGCAGCCTGACTAGCGGCCCCTACGAGCAGTACTTC. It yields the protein CASSLTSGPYEQYF.

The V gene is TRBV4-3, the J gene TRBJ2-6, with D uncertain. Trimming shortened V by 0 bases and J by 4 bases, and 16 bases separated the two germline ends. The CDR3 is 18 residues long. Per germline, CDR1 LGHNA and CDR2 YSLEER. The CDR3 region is CASSQEGPGRLGANVLTF. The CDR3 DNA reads TGCGCCAGCAGCCAAGAAGGTCCGGGTCGGTTAGGGGCCAACGTCCTGACTTTC.

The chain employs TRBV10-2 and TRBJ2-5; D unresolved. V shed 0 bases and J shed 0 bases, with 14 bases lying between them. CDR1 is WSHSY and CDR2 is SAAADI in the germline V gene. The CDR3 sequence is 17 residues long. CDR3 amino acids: CASSESGSWIYQETQYF. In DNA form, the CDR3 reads TGCGCCAGCAGTGAGTCGGGATCGTGGATCTACCAAGAGACCCAGTACTTC.

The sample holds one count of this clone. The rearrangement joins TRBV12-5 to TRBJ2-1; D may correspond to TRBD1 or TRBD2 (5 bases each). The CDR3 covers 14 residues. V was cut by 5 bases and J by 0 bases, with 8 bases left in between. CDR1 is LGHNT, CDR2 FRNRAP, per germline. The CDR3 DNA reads TGTGCTAGTGGTGCAGGGAGCTCCTACAATGAGCAGTTCTTC. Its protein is CASGAGSSYNEQFF.